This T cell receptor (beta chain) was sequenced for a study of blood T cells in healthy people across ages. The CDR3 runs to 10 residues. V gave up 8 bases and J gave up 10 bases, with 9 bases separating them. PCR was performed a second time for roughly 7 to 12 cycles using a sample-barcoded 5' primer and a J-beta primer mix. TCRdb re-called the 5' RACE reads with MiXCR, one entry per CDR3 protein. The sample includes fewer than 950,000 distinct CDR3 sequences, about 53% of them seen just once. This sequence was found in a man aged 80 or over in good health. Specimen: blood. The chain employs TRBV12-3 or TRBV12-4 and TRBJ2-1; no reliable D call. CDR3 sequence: CASGRVEQFF. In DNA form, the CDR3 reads TGTGCCAGCGGACGGGTCGAGCAGTTCTTC.